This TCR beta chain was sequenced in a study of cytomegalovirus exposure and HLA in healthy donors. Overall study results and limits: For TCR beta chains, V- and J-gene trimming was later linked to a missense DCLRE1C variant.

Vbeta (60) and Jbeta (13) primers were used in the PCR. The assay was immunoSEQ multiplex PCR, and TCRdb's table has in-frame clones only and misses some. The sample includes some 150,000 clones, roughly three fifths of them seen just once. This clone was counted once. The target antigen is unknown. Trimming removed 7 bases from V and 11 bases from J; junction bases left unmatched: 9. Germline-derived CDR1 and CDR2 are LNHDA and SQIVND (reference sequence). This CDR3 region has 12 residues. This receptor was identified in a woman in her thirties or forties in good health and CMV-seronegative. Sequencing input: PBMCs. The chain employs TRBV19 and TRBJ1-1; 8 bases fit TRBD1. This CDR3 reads CASTGRTGWAFF. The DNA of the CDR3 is TGTGCCAGTACCGGCCGGACAGGGTGGGCTTTCTTT.